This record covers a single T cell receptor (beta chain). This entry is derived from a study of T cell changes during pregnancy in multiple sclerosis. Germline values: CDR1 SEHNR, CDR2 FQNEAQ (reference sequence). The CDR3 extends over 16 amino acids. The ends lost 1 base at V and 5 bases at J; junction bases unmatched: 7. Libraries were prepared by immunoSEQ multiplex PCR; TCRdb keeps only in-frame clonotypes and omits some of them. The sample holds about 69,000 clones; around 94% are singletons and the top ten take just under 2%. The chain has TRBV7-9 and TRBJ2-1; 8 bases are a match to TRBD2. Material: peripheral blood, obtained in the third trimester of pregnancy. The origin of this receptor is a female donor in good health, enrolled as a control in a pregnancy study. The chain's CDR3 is CASSLGRGGLNNEQFF. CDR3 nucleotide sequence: TGTGCCAGCAGCTTAGGTCGGGGGGGCCTCAACAATGAGCAGTTCTTC.